Described below is a single T cell receptor (beta chain) sequence and its context. This clonotype was detected ten times or more. Its antigen target is currently unknown. No base-level quality is on record; no much larger clone is a single base apart. This entry is derived from a study of regulatory T cells in long-lasting Graves disease (dated by TCRdb to the early 2020s). Some background on the complete study: Patients with newly diagnosed Graves' disease had been on antithyroid drugs for under 3 months. Patients with persistent Graves' disease were compared with patients with newly diagnosed Graves' disease using TCR sequencing and RNA sequencing of peripheral blood. The study was registered as a clinical trial and conducted in China. A total of some 35 samples underwent TCR sequencing: about 13 from persistent and roughly 20 from newly diagnosed Graves' disease patients. Beyond this particular receptor, the publication reports: TRBV28, TRBJ1-2 and TRBJ2-5 were preferentially used in persistent disease, while TRBV20-1 and TRBJ2-1 were favored in newly diagnosed disease. Sequencing and analysis were restricted to the TCR beta chain. Because the primary lesion, thyroid tissue, could not be accessed, the study looked at peripheral blood alone. As a limitation, the authors acknowledged that the small sample size may reduce accuracy. Compared with newly diagnosed patients, persistent Graves' disease patients had lower TCR Shannon entropy and fewer highly expanded clones, which suggests clonal expansion. Persistent patients shared more public clonotypes among themselves (approximately 2,500) than newly diagnosed patients did (about 970).

The sample's time point, from its label and the paper: newly diagnosed GD, antithyroid drugs for less than 3 months. For both TCR sequencing and RNA sequencing, RNA was extracted from PBMCs using TRIzol. The diagnosis of Graves' disease was made according to American Thyroid Association guidelines. Patients were recruited from an endocrinology department in Xi'an, China. Each patient gave roughly 10 milliliters of peripheral blood, collected in an EDTA anticoagulant tube. Ficoll Paque Plus density gradient separation was used to isolate PBMCs, and no further T cell sorting was done. An Agilent 2100 Bioanalyzer and agarose gel were used to assess RNA quality, and a NanoDrop 2000 was used to measure RNA concentration. The CDR3, from cysteine to phenylalanine, totals 19 residues. Only CDR3 DNA is held: 57 bases, read in frame from base 1. CDR1 WSHSY and CDR2 SAAADI are derived from the germline V gene. Compared with germline, V lacks 5 bases and J lacks 1 base; bases without a gene match: 19.

Libraries were built with multiplex PCR. TCRdb shows the sequencer as Illumina HiSeq 4000. iRepertoire HTBI primers and Arm-PCR amplification of CDR3 regions were used to construct TCR beta libraries. PCR products were gel purified before sequencing. The study's own analysis went as follows. A total of some 60 TRBV and 14 TRBJ segments were identified across samples and were used for gene usage analysis of CDR3 amino acid clonotypes. COPE and FqMerger were used to merge filtered high-quality paired reads into contigs. Contigs were aligned with BLAST to IMGT TRBV, TRBD and TRBJ reference genes, and CDR3 was defined per IMGT. Any clonotype with a frequency above 0.1% was classified as a highly expanded clone. Shannon entropy was used to measure repertoire diversity, and the Gini coefficient was used to measure V-J evenness. Clonotypes shared by more than one individual were considered public. TCRdb applied fastp at Q25 and MiXCR to the public reads, then kept only in-frame beta chains. Rows with one shared CDR3 protein collapse into an entry with the most common genes and DNA. The V and J calls and clone size come from TCRdb's table, not from the authors' own analysis. Recorded for this sample are about 210,000 distinct CDR3 sequences; approximately 18% of them occurred a single time. Of the sample, roughly 10% falls within the top ten clones.

In addition, the sample was reused for a study of T cells in Graves' hyperthyroidism and ophthalmopathy. Drawing on the second study: Graves' hyperthyroidism was defined as stable when no progression to ophthalmopathy occurred over 18 months of follow-up. Hyperthyroidism patients were newly diagnosed, with disease duration under 2 months, and aged 18 to 65 years. Any patient with an uncontrolled infection, another autoimmune disease, pregnancy or lactation was excluded. Clinical symptoms, serum thyroxine and TRAb, thyroid ultrasound, and orbital computed tomography formed the basis for the diagnoses. The first round of RT-PCR for the TCR CDR3 was performed with the HTBI primer set and the Qiagen OneStep RT-PCR kit. Most expanded thyroid clonotypes (frequency above 0.001) were also detected in blood, a finding suggesting that blood repertoires may reflect thyroid immune responses. A 13 V-J signature model separated ophthalmopathy from stable hyperthyroidism, with about 88% sensitivity and roughly 81% specificity in cross-validation and 80%/75% in testing. During validation, the model predicted progression to ophthalmopathy a median of approximately 6 months ahead of onset, with more than 60% sensitivity and 72% to 85% specificity. A discovery cohort of around 100 patients, approximately 45 with Graves' ophthalmopathy and approximately 57 with stable Graves' hyperthyroidism, was used to find distinguishing TCR V-J signatures. Prospective prediction of ophthalmopathy was tested in an independent validation cohort of 18 to 20 hyperthyroidism patients and 17 patients who later progressed to ophthalmopathy. The 95 to 100 discovery patients were randomly divided into training and test sets at a 7:3 ratio. Thyroid tissue and blood T-cell repertoires from several Graves' hyperthyroidism patients were also compared in the study. Following sampling, methimazole starting at 30 mg daily was given to hyperthyroidism patients, and high-dose intravenous methylprednisolone was given to ophthalmopathy patients. A second multiplex PCR round built the libraries, followed by size selection and purification. Libraries were sequenced paired-end with 100 bp reads on an Illumina HiSeq2000. SOAPnuke was used to process the raw data, throwing out any read that contained adapters or uncalled bases, had a mean Phred below 15, or lacked an exact constant-primer or identifier match. High-quality paired reads were merged using COPE v1.2.5, and each unique nucleotide sequence was defined as a clonotype. MiTCR v1.1 was used to align clonotypes to the IMGT TRBV, TRBD and TRBJ reference segments. The analysis was restricted to V-J combinations with a frequency above 0.0001, which together covered about 99% of the repertoires. The TCS score was defined as F50 (clonal expansion) divided by E x V (chaos), with BLOSUM62-based TCRdist calculated between CDR3 peptides within each V-J. Welch's t-statistics and random forest reduced around 550 V-J features to 13, which were used in a naive Bayes classifier (R e1071). Sample size was not statistically predetermined, and blinding of investigators to group allocation was not performed. The paper describes TCR Vbeta CDR3 sequencing of 140 or so peripheral blood samples, made up of 43 ophthalmopathy patients, over 70 hyperthyroidism patients and some 17 progressor patients.

The sequence links TRBV10-2 to TRBJ1-1, and TRBD1 aligns with 7 junction nucleotides. This clonotype was obtained from a woman aged 25 to 45 with Graves disease. Donor details come from another sample of the same person, matched by shared clones. This sample comprised peripheral blood mononuclear cells (PBMCs), obtained at new diagnosis, from a patient treated with antithyroid drugs. CDR3 reads: CASSHGRLRQGKSNTEAFF. In nucleotides, the sequence is TGCGCCAGCAGTCACGGGCGTCTTAGACAGGGCAAATCGAACACTGAAGCTTTCTTT.